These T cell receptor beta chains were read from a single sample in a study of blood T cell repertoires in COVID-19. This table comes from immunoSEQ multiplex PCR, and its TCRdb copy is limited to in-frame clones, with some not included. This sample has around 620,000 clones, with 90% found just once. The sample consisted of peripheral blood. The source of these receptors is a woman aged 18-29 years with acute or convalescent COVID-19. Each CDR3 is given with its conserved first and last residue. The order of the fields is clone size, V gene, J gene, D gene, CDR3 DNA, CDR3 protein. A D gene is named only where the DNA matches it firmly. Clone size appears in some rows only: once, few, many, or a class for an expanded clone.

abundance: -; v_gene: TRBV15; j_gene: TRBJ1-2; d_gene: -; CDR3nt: TGTGCCACCAGCAGAGATAGGTTGGGAGGGGGAGTTGCTAACTATGGCTACACCTTC; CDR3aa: CATSRDRLGGGVANYGYTF
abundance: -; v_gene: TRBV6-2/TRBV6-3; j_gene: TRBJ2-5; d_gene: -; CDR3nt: TGTGCCAGCAGTTACTCGAGAGCTTACCAAGAGACCCAGTACTTC; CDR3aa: CASSYSRAYQETQYF
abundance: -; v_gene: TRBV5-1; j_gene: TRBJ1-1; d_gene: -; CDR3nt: TGCGCCAGCAGCTTGAGGGGGAGTACGACGAACACTGAAGCTTTCTTT; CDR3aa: CASSLRGSTTNTEAFF
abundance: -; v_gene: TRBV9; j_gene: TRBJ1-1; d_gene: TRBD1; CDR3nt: TGTGCCAGCAGCACAGGGGGCGTGAACACTGAAGCTTTCTTT; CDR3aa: CASSTGGVNTEAFF
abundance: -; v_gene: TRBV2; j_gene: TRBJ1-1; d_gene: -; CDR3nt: TGTGCCAGCAGTGTTATACAGGCTGCTTTCTTT; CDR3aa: CASSVIQAAFF
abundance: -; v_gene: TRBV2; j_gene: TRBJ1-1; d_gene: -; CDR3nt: TGTGCCAGCAGCGGGACACAGATGAACACTGAAGCTTTCTTT; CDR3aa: CASSGTQMNTEAFF
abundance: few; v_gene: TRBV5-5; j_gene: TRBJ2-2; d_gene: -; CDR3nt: TGTGCCAGCAGCTACGGGGGCGGGGAGCTGTTTTTT; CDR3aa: CASSYGGGELFF
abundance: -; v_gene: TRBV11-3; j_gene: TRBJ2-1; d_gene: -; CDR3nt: TGTGCCAGCAGCTTTTCCGCCCCGAGCTCCTACAATGAGCAGTTCTTC; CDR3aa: CASSFSAPSSYNEQFF
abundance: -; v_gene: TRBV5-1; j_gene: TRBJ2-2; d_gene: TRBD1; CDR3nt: TGCGCCAGCAGCATTGAAATGGGACAGGGGACCGGGGAGCTGTTTTTT; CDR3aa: CASSIEMGQGTGELFF
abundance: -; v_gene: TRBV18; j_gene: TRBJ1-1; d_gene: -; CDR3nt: TGTGCCAGCTCACCAGAATCCCGGAGGTCGAAAGCTTTCTTT; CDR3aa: CASSPESRRSKAFF
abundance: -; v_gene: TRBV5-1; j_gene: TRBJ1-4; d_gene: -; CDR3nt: TGCGCCAGCAGGTCAGGGTCATTGAAGGAAAAACTGTTTTTT; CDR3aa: CASRSGSLKEKLFF
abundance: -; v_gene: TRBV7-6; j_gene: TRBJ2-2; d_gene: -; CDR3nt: TGTGCCAGCGCCCCGGCGGGGCTTAACACCGGGGAGCTGTTTTTT; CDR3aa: CASAPAGLNTGELFF
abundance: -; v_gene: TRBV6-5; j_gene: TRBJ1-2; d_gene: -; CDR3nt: TGTGCCAGCAGTTTGCAGACCGGGGGTAACTATGGCTACACCTTC; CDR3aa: CASSLQTGGNYGYTF
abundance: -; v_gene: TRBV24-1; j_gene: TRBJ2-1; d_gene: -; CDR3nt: TGTGCCACCAGTGACCCGAAGACAGGAAGGGGATACAATGAGCAGTTCTTC; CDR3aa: CATSDPKTGRGYNEQFF
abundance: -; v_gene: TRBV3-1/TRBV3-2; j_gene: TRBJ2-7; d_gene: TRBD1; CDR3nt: TGTGCCAGCAGCCGAAGACAGGGAACTCCCTACGAGCAGTACTTC; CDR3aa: CASSRRQGTPYEQYF
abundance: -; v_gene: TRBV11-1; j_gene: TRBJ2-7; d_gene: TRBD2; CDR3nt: TGTGCCAGCAGCCTCACCGGGGGGGGCCGCTACGAGCAGTACTTC; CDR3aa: CASSLTGGGRYEQYF
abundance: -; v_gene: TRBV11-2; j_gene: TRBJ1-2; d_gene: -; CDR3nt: TGTGCCAGCAGCTCCCTGGCCTATGGCTACACCTTC; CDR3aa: CASSSLAYGYTF
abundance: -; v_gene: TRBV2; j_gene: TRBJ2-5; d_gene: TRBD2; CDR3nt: TGTGCCAGCAGGAGAGCCGCTAGCGGGGGGGCTCGGGAGACCCAGTACTTC; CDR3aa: CASRRAASGGARETQYF
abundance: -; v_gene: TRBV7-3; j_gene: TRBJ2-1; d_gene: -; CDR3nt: TGTGCCAGCAGCCTAGGATCGAGTAGCGCCCTGTACAATGAGCAGTTCTTC; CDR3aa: CASSLGSSSALYNEQFF
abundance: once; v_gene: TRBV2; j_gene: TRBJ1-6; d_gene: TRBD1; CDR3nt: TGTGCCAGCAGAAACAGGGGTTTCGATAATTCACCCCTCCACTTT; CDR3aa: CASRNRGFDNSPLHF
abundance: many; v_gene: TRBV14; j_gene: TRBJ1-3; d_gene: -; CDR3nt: TGTGCCAGCAGCCAAGATCGGCAGGGTGGCCGCTCTGGAAACACCATATATTTT; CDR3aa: CASSQDRQGGRSGNTIYF
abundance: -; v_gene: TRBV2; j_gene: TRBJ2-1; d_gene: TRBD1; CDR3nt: TGTGCCAGCAGCCTGGGACAGGGAATGGGCAATGAGCAGTTCTTC; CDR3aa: CASSLGQGMGNEQFF
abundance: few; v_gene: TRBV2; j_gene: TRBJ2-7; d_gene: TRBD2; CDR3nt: TGTGCCAGCCACTCCGACGGCGGGGGTGGTTACGAGCAGTACTTC; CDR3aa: CASHSDGGGGYEQYF
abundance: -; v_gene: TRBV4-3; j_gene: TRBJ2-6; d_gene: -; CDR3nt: TGCGCCAGCAGCCAAGGGTCAGGGACTGGGGCCAACGTCCTGACTTTC; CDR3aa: CASSQGSGTGANVLTF
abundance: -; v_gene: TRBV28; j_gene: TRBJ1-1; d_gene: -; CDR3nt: TGTGCCAGCAGTCCCCAGGGGCTCCTACGGAACACTGAAGCTTTCTTT; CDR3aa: CASSPQGLLRNTEAFF
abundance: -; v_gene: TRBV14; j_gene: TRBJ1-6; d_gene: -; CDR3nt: TGTGCCAGCAGCCAAGTTGTCGGTTCACCCCTCCACTTT; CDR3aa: CASSQVVGSPLHF
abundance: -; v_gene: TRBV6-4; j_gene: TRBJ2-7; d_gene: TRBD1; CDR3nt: TGTGCCAGCAGTGACTCGAATAGCGGACTGGGACAGGGCATATACTACGAGCAGTACTTC; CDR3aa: CASSDSNSGLGQGIYYEQYF
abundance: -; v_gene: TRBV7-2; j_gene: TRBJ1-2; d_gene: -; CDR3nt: TGTGCCAGCAGCTCACAGACAGGCCCCATCGGTGGCTACACCTTC; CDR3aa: CASSSQTGPIGGYTF
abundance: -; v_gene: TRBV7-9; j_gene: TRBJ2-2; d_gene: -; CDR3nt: TGTGCCAGCAGCCCCCGACAGTACTCCGGGGAGCTGTTTTTT; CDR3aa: CASSPRQYSGELFF
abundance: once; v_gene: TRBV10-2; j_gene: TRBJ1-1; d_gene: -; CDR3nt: TGCGCCAGTTACACAGGAGCGAACACTGAAGCTTTCTTT; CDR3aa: CASYTGANTEAFF
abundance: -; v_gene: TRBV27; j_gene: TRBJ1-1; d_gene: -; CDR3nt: TGTGCCAGCAGTTTGACAGCGCTTAACACTGAAGCTTTCTTT; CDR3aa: CASSLTALNTEAFF
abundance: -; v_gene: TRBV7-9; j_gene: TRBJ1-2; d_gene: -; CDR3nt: TGTGCCAGCAGCTTACGCGGGGCAGCGTCCTATGGCTACACCTTC; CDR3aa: CASSLRGAASYGYTF
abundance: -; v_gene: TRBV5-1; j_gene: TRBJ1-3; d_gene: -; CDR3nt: TGCGCCAGCAGCTTGGGGGGCAGTGCTGGAAACACCATATATTTT; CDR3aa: CASSLGGSAGNTIYF
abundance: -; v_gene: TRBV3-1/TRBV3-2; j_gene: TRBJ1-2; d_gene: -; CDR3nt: TGTGCCAGCAGCCAAGTTAGGGGCGGCTACACCTTC; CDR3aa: CASSQVRGGYTF
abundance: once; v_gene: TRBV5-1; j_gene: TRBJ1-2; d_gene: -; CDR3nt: TGCGCCAGCAGCTTGCGCCAAACGGGGATAGATGGCTACACCTTC; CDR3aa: CASSLRQTGIDGYTF
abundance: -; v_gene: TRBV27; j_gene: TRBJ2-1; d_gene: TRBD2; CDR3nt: TGTGCCAGCAGCGGGGTTACTAGCGGGAACAATGAGCAGTTCTTC; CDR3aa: CASSGVTSGNNEQFF
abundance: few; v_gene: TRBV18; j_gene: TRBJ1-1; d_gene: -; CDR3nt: TGTGCCAGCTCACCAGGGGCGAACACTGAAGCTTTCTTT; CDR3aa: CASSPGANTEAFF
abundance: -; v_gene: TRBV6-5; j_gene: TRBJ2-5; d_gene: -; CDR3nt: TGTGCCAGCAGTAATACCGATGTGCTACACTTC; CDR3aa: CASSNTDVLHF
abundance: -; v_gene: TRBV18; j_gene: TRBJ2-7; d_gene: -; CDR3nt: TGTGCCAGCTCACTCTCCAGGGCCCCCTACGAGCAGTACTTC; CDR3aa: CASSLSRAPYEQYF
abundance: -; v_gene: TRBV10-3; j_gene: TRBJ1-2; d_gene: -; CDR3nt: TGTGCCATCAGTGAGATGGCGACAGTCAACTATGGCTACACCTTC; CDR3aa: CAISEMATVNYGYTF
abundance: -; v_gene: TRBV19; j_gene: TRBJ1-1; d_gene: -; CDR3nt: TGTGCCAGTAGTACACTGCCGGGACTCAGGAACACTGAAGCTTTCTTT; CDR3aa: CASSTLPGLRNTEAFF
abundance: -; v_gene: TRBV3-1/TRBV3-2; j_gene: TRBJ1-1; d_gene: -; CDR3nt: TGTGCCAGCAGCCTTCCCGGCACTGAAGCTTTCTTT; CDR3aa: CASSLPGTEAFF
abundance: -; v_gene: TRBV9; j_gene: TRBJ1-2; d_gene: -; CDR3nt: TGTGCCAGCAGCCCGAGTGGGTCGGGGGGGGCTTCCTATGGCTACACCTTC; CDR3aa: CASSPSGSGGASYGYTF
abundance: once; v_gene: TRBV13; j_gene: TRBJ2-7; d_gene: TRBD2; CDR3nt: TGTGCCAGCAGCCAAAGCGGGGGGAGCTACGAGCAGTACTTC; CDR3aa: CASSQSGGSYEQYF
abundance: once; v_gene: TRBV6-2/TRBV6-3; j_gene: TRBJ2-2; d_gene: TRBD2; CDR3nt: TGTGCCAGCAGTCGGCAGTTAGGGCTAGCGGTTGCCGGGGAGCTGTTTTTT; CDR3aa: CASSRQLGLAVAGELFF
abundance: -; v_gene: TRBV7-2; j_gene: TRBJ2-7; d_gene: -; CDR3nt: TGTGCCAGCAGCTTAGCGACAGGCGGGGGTCACTCCTACGAGCAGTACTTC; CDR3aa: CASSLATGGGHSYEQYF
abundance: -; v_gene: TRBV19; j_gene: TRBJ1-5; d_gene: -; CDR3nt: TGTGCCAGTAGTATAGATCCTGAAGAGGGGGGGTATTTTAGCAATCAGCCCCAGCATTTT; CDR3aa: CASSIDPEEGGYFSNQPQHF
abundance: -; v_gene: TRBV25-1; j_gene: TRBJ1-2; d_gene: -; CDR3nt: TGTGCCAGCAGTGGATCGCCTTACAGGGAGGGCTACACCTTC; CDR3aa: CASSGSPYREGYTF
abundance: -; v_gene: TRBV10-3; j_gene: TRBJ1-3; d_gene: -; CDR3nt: TGTGCCATCTCTAGCTCTGGAAACACCATATATTTT; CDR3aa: CAISSSGNTIYF
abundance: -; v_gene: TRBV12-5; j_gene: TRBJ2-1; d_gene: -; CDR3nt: TGTGCTAGTGGTTTTAGAGGACTGTGGGGCTCCTACAATGAGCAGTTCTTC; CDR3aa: CASGFRGLWGSYNEQFF
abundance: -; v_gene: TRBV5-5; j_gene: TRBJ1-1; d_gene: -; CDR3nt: TGTGCCAGCAACTTCCCCCGACAGAACCCAGAAGCTTTCTTT; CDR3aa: CASNFPRQNPEAFF
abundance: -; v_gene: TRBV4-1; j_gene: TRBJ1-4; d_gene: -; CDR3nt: TGCGCCAGCAGCCAGGGACTGATACGGTCTGCAACTAATGAAAAACTGTTTTTT; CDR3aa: CASSQGLIRSATNEKLFF
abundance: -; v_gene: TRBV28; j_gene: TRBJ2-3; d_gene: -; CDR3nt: TGTGCCAGCAGTTTCCCGACTAGTTTGTCAGATACGCAGTATTTT; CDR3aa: CASSFPTSLSDTQYF
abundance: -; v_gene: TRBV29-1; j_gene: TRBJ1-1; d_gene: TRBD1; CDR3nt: TGCAGCGTTGCTAAGACAGGGGGTGGCACTGAAGCTTTCTTT; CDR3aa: CSVAKTGGGTEAFF
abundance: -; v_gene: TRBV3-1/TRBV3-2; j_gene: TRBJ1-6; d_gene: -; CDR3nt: TGTGCCAGCAGCCAAGTCGCACAGTATAATTCACCCCTCCACTTT; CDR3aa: CASSQVAQYNSPLHF
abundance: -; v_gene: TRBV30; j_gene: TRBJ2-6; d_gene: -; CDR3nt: TGTGCCTGGAGTTTCCGGCGGACTTTCCGCTCTGGGGCCAACGTCCTGACTTTC; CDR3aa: CAWSFRRTFRSGANVLTF
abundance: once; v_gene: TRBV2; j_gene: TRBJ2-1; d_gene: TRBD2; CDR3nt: TGTGCCAGCAGTGAAAAGCGGGGGCAGTACAATGAGCAGTTCTTC; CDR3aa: CASSEKRGQYNEQFF
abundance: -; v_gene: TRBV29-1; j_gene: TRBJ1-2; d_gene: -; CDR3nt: TGCAGCGTTGACTCTAGGGGATCGACTAACTATGGCTACACCTTC; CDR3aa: CSVDSRGSTNYGYTF
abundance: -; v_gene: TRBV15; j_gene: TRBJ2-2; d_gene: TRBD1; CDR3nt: TGTGCCACCAGCAGGGACAGGGGTGGAACCGGGGAGCTGTTTTTT; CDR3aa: CATSRDRGGTGELFF
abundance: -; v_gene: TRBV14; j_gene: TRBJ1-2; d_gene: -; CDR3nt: TGTGCCAGCAGCCAAGCGGGGACTATAGGGAGGGGCTACACCTTC; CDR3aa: CASSQAGTIGRGYTF